These 14 T cell receptor beta chains share one sample of origin, sequenced in a study of CD8+CD57+ T cells in acquired aplastic anemia. The authors sequenced patients whose flow cytometry had shown CD8+CD57+ cell expansion. Template material for TCR beta VDJ and CDR3 profiling consisted of genomic DNA. TCRdb re-called the reads with MiXCR, one entry per CDR3 protein. In the table there are some 140,000 distinct CDR3 sequences, over 50% of which are singletons. Sequencing was performed on sorted CD4+, CD8+, or CD8+CD57+ T cells (not recorded which) from PBMCs. The receptor source for this set is a human donor with aplastic anemia.

This clonotype has at least ten counts. The chain links TRBV20-1 to TRBJ1-4, with unresolved D. Germline CDR1 DFQATT, CDR2 SNEGSKA (reference sequence). The CDR3 loop spans 14 amino acids. The V gene lost 1 base and the J gene lost 7 bases, with 13 bases spanning the gap. This CDR3 reads CSARVTELVEKLFF. The CDR3 DNA reads as TGCAGTGCTAGAGTCACGGAGTTGGTTGAAAAACTGTTTTTT.

The gene calls are TRBV10-3 and TRBJ1-4; D might be TRBD1 (5 bases). Germline loops: CDR1 ENHRY, CDR2 SYGVKD. The V gene lost 10 bases and the J gene lost 5 bases, with 14 bases spanning the gap. The CDR3 is 13 residues long. CDR3 sequence (DNA): TGTGCCACGCGAGGGGCAGGGAATGAAAAACTGTTTTTT. Protein: CATRGAGNEKLFF.

The chain is built from TRBV6-1 and TRBJ1-1; 8 bases match TRBD1. With 2 bases clipped from V and 8 bases from J, the junction kept 1 base outside the gene matches. The CDR3 totals 12 residues. Germline V lookup: CDR1 MNHNS, CDR2 SASEGT. DNA of the CDR3: TGTGCCAGCAGTGAAAGGACAGGGGAAGCTTTCTTT. It codes for CASSERTGEAFF.

This clonotype was seen just once. An end of the junction does not agree with germline; a read error may underlie this. The chain carries TRBV4-3 and TRBJ2-5; 8 bases agree with TRBD1. From germline, CDR1 is LGHNA and CDR2 YSLEER. The CDR3 contains 19 residues. The CDR3 is CAGSQDLSLGDRGAETQYF. CDR3 DNA sequence: TGCGCCGGCAGCCAAGATCTTTCATTGGGAGACAGGGGCGCCGAGACCCAGTACTTC.

This chain joins TRBV7-9 and TRBJ1-2; D is possibly TRBD1 (5 bases). The germline gives CDR1 SEHNR, CDR2 FQNEAQ (reference sequence). This CDR3 has 12 residues. V was cut by 1 base and J by 6 bases, with 6 bases left in between. The CDR3 nucleotides read TGTGCCAGCAGCTTAGGGGGGGATGGCTACACCTTC. Protein sequence: CASSLGGDGYTF.

This clonotype was recorded at least ten times. This sequence joins TRBV12-3 or TRBV12-4 and TRBJ2-7, with 12 bases lining up with TRBD1. V dropped 4 bases and J dropped 2; count of bases not matched to a gene: 3. The CDR3 contains 15 residues. The CDR3 here is CASSWGQGAAYEQYF. The CDR3 DNA reads TGTGCCAGCAGTTGGGGACAGGGGGCGGCCTACGAGCAGTACTTC.

V usage is TRBV7-6 and J usage is TRBJ2-2; 7 nucleotides line up with TRBD2. The CDR3 consists of 14 residues. Germline V gene lookup returns CDR1 SGHVS and CDR2 FNYEAQ. Trimming removed 6 bases from V and 6 bases from J; junction bases left unmatched: 7. In DNA form, the CDR3 reads TGTGCCAGCAGTGAGGTGGCGGGGGCCGGGGAGCTGTTTTTT. Translated: CASSEVAGAGELFF. The variable domain in full, completed from reference TRBV7-6 and TRBJ2-2, reads GAGVSQSPRYKVTKRGQDVALRCDPISGHVSLYWYRQALGQGPEFLTYFNYEAQQDKSGLPNDRFSAERPEGSISTLTIQRTEQRDSAMYRCASSEVAGAGELFFGEGSRLTVL.

This clonotype has more than one count but fewer than ten. The rearrangement joins TRBV24-1 to TRBJ1-1; TRBD1 matches at 7 bases. CDR1 KGHDR and CDR2 SFDVKD come from the germline V gene. This CDR3 is 12 amino acids long. The V and J ends lost 3 bases and 10 bases, in that order; junction bases with no gene match: 4. The CDR3 DNA is TGTGCCACCAGTGATGAGACAGGGTTAGCTTTCTTT. It translates to CATSDETGLAFF.

This clonotype appeared many times. This chain uses TRBV10-3 with TRBJ1-5; TRBD1 matches 7 bases. The CDR3 consists of 16 residues. CDR1 is ENHRY, CDR2 SYGVKD, per germline. V lost 0 bases and J lost 4; bases outside the gene matches: 6. The CDR3: CAISESTGLNNQPQHF. CDR3 DNA: TGTGCCATCAGTGAGTCGACAGGGTTGAATAATCAGCCCCAGCATTTT.

The chain has TRBV19 and TRBJ1-6; D might be TRBD1 (6 bases). Germline loops: CDR1 LNHDA, CDR2 SQIVND (reference sequence). The V gene lost 6 bases and the J gene lost 8 bases, with 17 bases spanning the gap. This CDR3 region has 15 residues. The CDR3 protein is CASSDNRANDSPLHF. The CDR3 DNA reads TGTGCCAGTAGCGACAACAGGGCGAATGATTCACCCCTCCACTTT. Based on the CDR3 plus reference TRBV19 and TRBJ1-6, the full variable domain is DGGITQSPKYLFRKEGQNVTLSCEQNLNHDAMYWYRQDPGQGLRLIYYSQIVNDFQKGDIAEGYSVSREKKESFPLTVTSAQKNPTAFYLCASSDNRANDSPLHFGNGTRLTVT.

The V gene is TRBV29-1, the J gene TRBJ2-3; 7 bases agree with TRBD1. With V trimmed by 5 bases and J by 3 bases, 8 bases remained unmatched. This CDR3 is 14 amino acids long. Germline CDR1 and CDR2: SQVTM and ANQGSEA. The CDR3 DNA sequence: TGCAGCGTTAAGCCGACAGGGTGGACAGATACGCAGTATTTT. Amino acids: CSVKPTGWTDTQYF.

In this sample, this clonotype turned up once. A junction end diverges from the germline sequence, so it may reflect a read error. V is TRBV19 and J is TRBJ2-2, with D perhaps TRBD1 or TRBD2 (6 bases each). Germline CDR1 reads LNHDA; CDR2 reads SQIVND (reference sequence). This CDR3 is 18 amino acids long. CDR3 sequence (DNA): TGTGCCGGTAGTATAGATAGTTTCACAGGGAGGAACACCGGGGAGCGGTTTTTT. The encoded protein is CAGSIDSFTGRNTGERFF.

This clonotype has at least ten counts. The chain couples TRBV11-1 to TRBJ2-2; possibly TRBD2 for D (6 bases). Germline loops: CDR1 SGHAT, CDR2 FQDESV (reference sequence). The CDR3 extends over 16 amino acids. Deletions cut 2 bases from V and 2 bases from J, with 12 bases between. The CDR3 here is CASSLTLEGNTGELFF. CDR3 bases: TGTGCCAGCAGCTTAACCCTGGAGGGTAACACCGGGGAGCTGTTTTTT.

This clonotype was seen repeatedly, ten times or more. V gene TRBV5-4 combines with J gene TRBJ1-4; 8 nucleotides match TRBD1. The CDR3 has 18 residues. Germline values: CDR1 SGHNT, CDR2 YYREEE (reference sequence). V was clipped by 4 bases and J by 0 bases; unmatched bases: 11. The CDR3 DNA reads TGTGCCAGCAGCCAGGGACAGGAGATATCTGCAACTAATGAAAAACTGTTTTTT. Encoded protein: CASSQGQEISATNEKLFF.